Shown below are 29 T cell receptor beta chains from a single sample sequenced in a study of graft-versus-host responses after intestinal transplantation. Sequenced by immunoSEQ multiplex PCR; TCRdb stores in-frame clones only, minus some. The data show 35,000 to 50,000 clones, around 96% seen once. No antigen has been assigned to these receptors. The input for sequencing was unstimulated CD8+ T cells sorted from spleen or lymph node cells, taken before transplant. The receptors here all came from a human donor who was the organ donor for an intestinal transplant.

The chain uses TRBV13 and TRBJ1-1; TRBD1 aligns across 11 bases. With V trimmed by 0 bases and J by 0 bases, 3 bases remained unmatched. The CDR3 consists of 17 residues. Germline values: CDR1 PRHDT, CDR2 FYEKMQ (reference sequence). The DNA of the CDR3 is TGTGCCAGCAGCTTAGGGGGGGACAGGGGGTTGAACACTGAAGCTTTCTTT. Its translation is CASSLGGDRGLNTEAFF.

Note on this clone: Other DNA sequences in the same sample also yield this CDR3. The J gene is TRBJ1-6, the V gene TRBV27; maybe TRBD1 (6 bases). The CDR3 sequence is 13 residues long. Between the trimmed V and J ends, which lost 6 bases and 5 bases, there was a span of 8 bases. The V gene's germline CDR1 is MNHEY and CDR2 SMNVEV (reference sequence). The CDR3 nucleotides are TGTGCCAGCAGGCAGGGGAATAATTCACCCCTCCACTTT. Amino acids: CASRQGNNSPLHF.

V and J are TRBV27 and TRBJ1-6; TRBD1 is a possible D gene (6 bases). This CDR3 contains 14 residues. V lost 8 bases and J 3 bases, leaving 11 bases between the germline ends. Germline V gives CDR1 MNHEY, CDR2 SMNVEV (reference sequence). The CDR3 DNA reads TGTGCCAGCCAAACAGGGCTCTATAATTCACCCCTCCACTTT. Encoded protein: CASQTGLYNSPLHF.

This clone was recorded only once. The chain carries TRBV5-1 and TRBJ2-5; D gene unclear. The CDR3 covers 14 residues. Trimming pared 0 bases from V and 2 bases from J, leaving 8 bases between. CDR1 is SGHRS, CDR2 YFSETQ, per germline. The CDR3 loop reads CASSLGLEQETQYF. DNA for the CDR3: TGCGCCAGCAGCTTGGGATTGGAACAAGAGACCCAGTACTTC.

J is TRBJ2-1 and V is TRBV7-2; 14 bases map to TRBD2. The CDR3 loop spans 14 amino acids. CDR1 is SGHTA, CDR2 FQGNSA, per germline. Trimming at V came to 5 bases and at J to 12 bases, leaving 6 bases not matched to a gene. The CDR3 protein is CASSVGTSGGWQFF. CDR3 nucleotide sequence: TGTGCCAGCAGCGTCGGGACTAGCGGGGGTTGGCAGTTCTTC. Together with reference TRBV7-2 and TRBJ2-1, the CDR3 gives the full variable domain: GAGVSQSPSNKVTEKGKDVELRCDPISGHTALYWYRQSLGQGLEFLIYFQGNSAPDKSGLPSDRFSAERTGGSVSTLTIQRTQQEDSAVYLCASSVGTSGGWQFFGPGTRLTVL.

The rearrangement uses TRBV18 and TRBJ2-3, with 8 nucleotides matching TRBD2. The CDR3 has 17 amino acids. V shed 5 bases, J shed 2 bases, and the junction held 12 bases outside the gene matches. Germline V lookup: CDR1 KGHSH, CDR2 LQKENI. The CDR3 coding sequence is TGTGCCAGCTCAGACTTGAGCGGGGGACCCCTCACAGATACGCAGTATTTT. Translated: CASSDLSGGPLTDTQYF.

The chain recombines TRBV5-4 with TRBJ2-7; D is undetermined. CDR1 SGHNT and CDR2 YYREEE come from the germline V gene (reference sequence). V gave up 2 bases and J gave up 4 bases, with 7 bases separating them. The CDR3 consists of 12 residues. CDR3 loop: CASSFGPYEQYF. CDR3 coding DNA: TGTGCCAGCAGCTTTGGACCATACGAGCAGTACTTC.

This rearrangement joins TRBV4-1 to TRBJ1-2, with D maybe TRBD1 (6 bases). Germline-derived CDR1 and CDR2 are MGHRA and YSYEKL. The V end lost 4 bases, the J end lost 4 bases, and 13 bases lay between the germline ends. The length of the CDR3 is 14 residues. The CDR3 protein is CASSPGQLLYGYTF. The DNA of the CDR3 is TGCGCCAGCAGCCCCGGACAGTTACTCTATGGCTACACCTTC.

This clone has just one count. The CDR3 protein is CASSGTMELRYGYTF. CDR3 nucleotides: TGTGCCAGCAGTGGGACAATGGAGCTTCGTTATGGCTACACCTTC. The V gene is TRBV6-5, the J gene TRBJ1-2; tentative D call: TRBD1 (6 bases). Germline V gene data show CDR1 as MNHEY and CDR2 as SVGAGI. CDR3 length equals 15 residues. V was pared by 5 bases and J by 5 bases, with 18 bases between.

This clone was picked up one time. V gene TRBV11-2 combines with J gene TRBJ2-3, with D perhaps being TRBD1 or TRBD2 (5 bases each). Germline V lookup: CDR1 SGHAT, CDR2 FQNNGV. The CDR3 length is 13 residues. The V and J ends lost 7 bases and 4 bases respectively, with 12 bases between them. The CDR3 sequence is CASTWGLPDTQYF. The CDR3 DNA is TGTGCCAGCACCTGGGGGTTGCCAGATACGCAGTATTTT.

This clone was detected only once. V and J are TRBV18 and TRBJ1-2; no reliable D call. The CDR3 consists of 18 residues. V was cut by 3 bases and J by 0 bases, with 20 bases left in between. CDR1 KGHSH and CDR2 LQKENI come from the germline V gene. The CDR3 reads CASSPIGDTRPTNYGYTF. CDR3 nucleotides: TGTGCCAGCTCACCTATCGGAGACACGAGACCTACTAACTATGGCTACACCTTC.

This chain links TRBV6-1 with TRBJ1-1; D remains ambiguous. V was clipped by 5 bases and J by 4 bases, with 8 bases between them. CDR1 is MNHNS, CDR2 SASEGT, per germline. This CDR3 contains 12 residues. CDR3 bases: TGTGCCAGCAGTACCCGAGGCACTGAAGCTTTCTTT. This codes for CASSTRGTEAFF.

The rearrangement links TRBV10-3 to TRBJ1-1; D is unresolved. Trimming took off 0 bases at V and 7 bases at J, with 6 bases between the two ends. CDR1 is ENHRY, CDR2 SYGVKD, per germline. The CDR3 runs to 12 residues. CDR3 in amino acids: CAISESFDEAFF. CDR3 DNA sequence: TGTGCCATCAGTGAGTCGTTTGATGAAGCTTTCTTT.

The chain combines TRBV6-1 with TRBJ1-5, with unresolved D. The CDR3 length is 14 residues. CDR1 is MNHNS and CDR2 is SASEGT in the germline V gene. Deletions cut 7 bases from V and 4 bases from J, with 14 bases between. The CDR3, as DNA: TGTGCCAGCACCTTCTATGGGGAGAATCAGCCCCAGCATTTT. It is translated as CASTFYGENQPQHF.

The V call is TRBV6-5, the J call TRBJ2-1, with 8 bases lining up with TRBD2. The CDR3 is made up of 12 amino acids. The J segment lost 10 bases and the V segment lost 6 bases, leaving 5 bases of the junction unmatched. CDR1 is MNHEY and CDR2 is SVGAGI in the germline V gene. CDR3 sequence: CASRFTGGEQFF. As DNA, the CDR3 is TGTGCCAGCAGGTTTACGGGGGGGGAGCAGTTCTTC.

V is TRBV19 and J is TRBJ2-5, with a possible D match to TRBD2 (5 bases). The CDR3 consists of 14 residues. V shed 6 bases and J shed 2 bases, with 13 bases lying between them. Germline V CDR1 and CDR2: LNHDA, SQIVND (reference sequence). The CDR3, as DNA: TGTGCCAGTAGCGGTGTTGAGGGACAAGAGACCCAGTACTTC. Translating gives CASSGVEGQETQYF.

The chain couples TRBV4-3 to TRBJ1-6; a possible D gene is TRBD1 (5 bases). Germline assignment: CDR1 LGHNA and CDR2 YSLEER. The CDR3 length is 16 residues. V lost 4 bases, J lost 3 bases, and 13 bases lay in between. CDR3 DNA: TGCGCCAGCAGCCTCCACCGACAGATCTATAATTCACCCCTCCACTTT. Its protein product is CASSLHRQIYNSPLHF.

The J gene is TRBJ1-1, the V gene TRBV7-9; D is possibly TRBD1 (5 bases). This CDR3 region has 14 residues. V was shortened by 1 base and J by 1 base, with 7 bases between the two germline ends. Germline CDR1 and CDR2: SEHNR and FQNEAQ (reference sequence). The chain's CDR3 is CASSLGQPNTEAFF. The CDR3 DNA reads TGTGCCAGCAGCTTAGGACAGCCGAACACTGAAGCTTTCTTT.

The chain combines TRBV5-6 with TRBJ2-7; TRBD2 is a possible D gene (6 bases). This CDR3 is 15 amino acids long. V lost 6 bases and J lost 6, with 22 bases in between. Germline V lookup: CDR1 SGHDT, CDR2 YYEEEE. In DNA, the CDR3 is TGTGCCAGCACCCTTCCCTCCGGGACTTATCCCGAGCAGTACTTC. Its translation is CASTLPSGTYPEQYF.

This chain joins TRBV4-3 and TRBJ2-3, with 13 bases identical to TRBD2. Germline V gene lookup returns CDR1 LGHNA and CDR2 YSLEER. The CDR3 runs to 17 residues. V dropped 4 bases and J dropped 2; count of bases not matched to a gene: 6. The CDR3 DNA reads as TGCGCCAGCAGCCCCCACGGACTAGCGGGGGACACAGATACGCAGTATTTT. Protein: CASSPHGLAGDTDTQYF.

This chain uses TRBV19 with TRBJ1-1, with D maybe TRBD1 (6 bases). The CDR3 runs to 14 residues. Germline V CDR1 and CDR2: LNHDA, SQIVND (reference sequence). The V gene lost 7 bases and the J gene lost 8 bases, with 20 bases spanning the gap. CDR3 coding DNA: TGTGCCAGTAACCCGACAGGCCTACTGACGGAAGCTTTCTTT. Translation gives CASNPTGLLTEAFF. Full variable domain (outside the CDR3, taken from reference TRBV19 and TRBJ1-1): DGGITQSPKYLFRKEGQNVTLSCEQNLNHDAMYWYRQDPGQGLRLIYYSQIVNDFQKGDIAEGYSVSREKKESFPLTVTSAQKNPTAFYLCASNPTGLLTEAFFGQGTRLTVV.

The chain carries TRBV6-4 and TRBJ2-3, with TRBD2 matching over 9 bases. This CDR3 contains 14 residues. Germline loops: CDR1 MRHNA, CDR2 SNTAGT. Germline trimming cut 6 bases from V and 2 bases from J; bases unmatched to any gene: 3. The CDR3 DNA reads as TGTGCCAGCAGCCAGCGGGGGGCCACAGATACGCAGTATTTT. Translated, it gives CASSQRGATDTQYF.

This chain connects TRBV7-2 to TRBJ2-7; no clear D gene. CDR1 is SGHTA and CDR2 is FQGNSA in the germline V gene. The CDR3 spans 12 residues. With 5 bases removed from V and 6 bases from J, the gap between germline ends came to 11 bases. The CDR3 region has the DNA TGTGCCAGCAGCCCTCTCCTCGCCGAGCAGTACTTC. As protein: CASSPLLAEQYF.

The chain links TRBV6-5 to TRBJ2-7, with a tentative D call TRBD2 (5 bases). CDR1 and CDR2 from the germline V gene are MNHEY and SVGAGI. The CDR3 is 11 amino acids. Trimming shortened V by 6 bases and J by 5 bases, and 8 bases separated the two germline ends. The CDR3: CASSTRDEQYF. CDR3 in DNA: TGTGCCAGCAGCACTAGGGACGAGCAGTACTTC.

The V gene is TRBV5-6, the J gene TRBJ1-1; D call uncertain. The CDR3 length is 15 residues. The V end was cut by 2 bases, the J end by 2 bases, with 13 bases between. The V gene's germline CDR1 is SGHDT and CDR2 YYEEEE. The CDR3: CASSLLYPGNTEAFF. Written as DNA, the CDR3 is TGTGCCAGCAGCTTACTATACCCGGGTAACACTGAAGCTTTCTTT. The whole variable domain, remainder taken from reference TRBV5-6 and TRBJ1-1, is DAGVTQSPTHLIKTRGQQVTLRCSPKSGHDTVSWYQQALGQGPQFIFQYYEEEERQRGNFPDRFSGHQFPNYSSELNVNALLLGDSALYLCASSLLYPGNTEAFFGQGTRLTVV.

The gene calls are TRBV4-3 and TRBJ2-2, with D hard to call. V was pared by 0 bases and J by 3 bases, with 8 bases between. Germline-derived CDR1 and CDR2 are LGHNA and YSLEER. This CDR3 has 15 residues. The CDR3 spells CASSQDFPDTGELFF. Written as DNA, the CDR3 is TGCGCCAGCAGCCAAGACTTTCCAGACACCGGGGAGCTGTTTTTT.

The chain is built from TRBV4-3 and TRBJ2-7; the match to TRBD1 covers 7 bases. The CDR3 has 15 residues. Germline CDR1 reads LGHNA; CDR2 reads YSLEER. The V segment lost 5 bases and the J segment 1 base; nucleotides outside the gene matches: 8. DNA for the CDR3: TGCGCCAGCAGCAAGGGACAGACCGGTTCCTACGAGCAGTACTTC. This translates into CASSKGQTGSYEQYF.

The chain recombines TRBV6-5 with TRBJ2-6, with no clear D. V was clipped by 6 bases and J by 4 bases, with 10 bases between them. Germline lookup yields CDR1 MNHEY and CDR2 SVGAGI. CDR3 length equals 14 residues. CDR3 bases: TGTGCCAGCAGCCCCAGCCCCGGGGCCAACGTCCTGACTTTC. Its translation is CASSPSPGANVLTF.

The genes are TRBV5-6 and TRBJ2-3; TRBD2 aligns across 7 bases. Losses at the gene ends were 0 bases for V and 0 bases for J; bases not matched to a gene: 4. The CDR3 runs 16 residues. Germline V gene lookup returns CDR1 SGHDT and CDR2 YYEEEE. The CDR3 bases are TGTGCCAGCAGCTTGGTGCGAGCGGGAAGCACAGATACGCAGTATTTT. Translating it yields CASSLVRAGSTDTQYF.